This TCR beta chain was sequenced in a study of blood T cell repertoires in COVID-19. Turning to the study itself: The United States, Italy and Spain were the sources of the acute and convalescent COVID-19 samples. PBMCs, B-cell-depleted T cells, or T cells provided the cDNA or gDNA that made up the material.

This clone was observed a handful of times. Some clones are missing from TCRdb's copy, which holds only in-frame ones; the method was immunoSEQ multiplex PCR. The sample records about 71,000 clones, more than 75% being singletons. What was sequenced was peripheral blood. This TCR derives from an elderly woman with acute or convalescent COVID-19.

The CDR3 DNA follows: TGTGCCAGCAGCACGGATGGACAGGGGGTCCACGAGCAGTACTTC. This gives the protein CASSTDGQGVHEQYF. The rearrangement joins TRBV28 to TRBJ2-7; 10 positions match TRBD1. CDR1 is MDHEN and CDR2 is SYDVKM in the germline V gene. V was pared by 6 bases and J by 5 bases, with 10 bases of the junction left unmatched. This CDR3 comprises 15 residues.